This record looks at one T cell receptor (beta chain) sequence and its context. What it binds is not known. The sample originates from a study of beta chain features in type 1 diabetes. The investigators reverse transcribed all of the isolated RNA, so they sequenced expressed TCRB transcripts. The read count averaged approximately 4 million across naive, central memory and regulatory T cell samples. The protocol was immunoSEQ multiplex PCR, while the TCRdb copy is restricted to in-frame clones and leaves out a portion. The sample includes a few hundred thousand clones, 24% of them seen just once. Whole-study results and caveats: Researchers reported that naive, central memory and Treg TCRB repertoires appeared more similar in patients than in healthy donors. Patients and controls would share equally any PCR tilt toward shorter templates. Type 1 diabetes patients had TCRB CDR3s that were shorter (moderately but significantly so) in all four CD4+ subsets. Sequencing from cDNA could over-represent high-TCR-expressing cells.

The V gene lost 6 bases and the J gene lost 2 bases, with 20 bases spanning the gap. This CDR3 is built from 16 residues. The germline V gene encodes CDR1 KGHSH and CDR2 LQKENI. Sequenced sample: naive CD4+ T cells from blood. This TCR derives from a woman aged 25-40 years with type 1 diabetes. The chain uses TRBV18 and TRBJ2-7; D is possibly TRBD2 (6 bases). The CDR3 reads CASSRRGRELAYEQYF. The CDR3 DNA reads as TGTGCCAGCTCCCGGAGGGGTAGGGAACTCGCCTACGAGCAGTACTTC.